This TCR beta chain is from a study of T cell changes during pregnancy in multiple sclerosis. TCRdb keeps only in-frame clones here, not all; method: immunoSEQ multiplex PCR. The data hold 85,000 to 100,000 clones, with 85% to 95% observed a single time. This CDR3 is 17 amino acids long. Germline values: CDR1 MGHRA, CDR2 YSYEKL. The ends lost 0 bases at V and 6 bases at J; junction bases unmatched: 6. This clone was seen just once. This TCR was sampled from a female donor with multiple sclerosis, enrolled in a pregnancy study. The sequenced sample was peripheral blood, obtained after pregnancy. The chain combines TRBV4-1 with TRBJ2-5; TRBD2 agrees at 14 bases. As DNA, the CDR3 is TGCGCCAGCAGCCAAGATGGGGGACTAGCGGGAGTTCAGACCCAGTACTTC. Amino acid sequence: CASSQDGGLAGVQTQYF.